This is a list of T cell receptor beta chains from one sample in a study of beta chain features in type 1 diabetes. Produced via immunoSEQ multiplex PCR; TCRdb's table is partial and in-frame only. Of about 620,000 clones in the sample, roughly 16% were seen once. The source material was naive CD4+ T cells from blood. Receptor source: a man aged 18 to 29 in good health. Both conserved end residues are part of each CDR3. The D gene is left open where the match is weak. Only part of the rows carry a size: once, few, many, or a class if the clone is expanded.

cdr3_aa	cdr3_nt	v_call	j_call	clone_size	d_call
CASSAPGLSYGYTF	TGTGCCAGCAGCGCGCCGGGACTGAGCTATGGCTACACCTTC	TRBV28	TRBJ1-2	-	-
CASLVSLAGSNEQFF	TGTGCCAGCCTCGTATCGCTAGCGGGATCCAATGAGCAGTTCTTC	TRBV28	TRBJ2-1	few	TRBD2
CASSTAGTGLGSPLHF	TGTGCCAGCAGCACCGCCGGGACAGGGTTGGGCTCACCCCTCCACTTT	TRBV7-2	TRBJ1-6	few	TRBD1
CASSWGQGAGANVLTF	TGTGCCAGCAGTTGGGGACAGGGTGCTGGGGCCAACGTCCTGACTTTC	TRBV6-4	TRBJ2-6	-	TRBD1
CASSSQGLGYGYTF	TGTGCCAGCAGCTCCCAGGGTTTGGGCTATGGCTACACCTTC	TRBV7-2	TRBJ1-2	-	-
CASQNFPNGPTYTEAFF	TGTGCCAGCCAAAACTTCCCAAACGGGCCAACGTACACTGAAGCTTTCTTT	TRBV11-2	TRBJ1-1	few	-
CASSASGLLIFSGNTIYF	TGTGCCAGCAGCGCCTCCGGGCTTTTAATATTCTCTGGAAACACCATATATTTT	TRBV4-2	TRBJ1-3	-	-
CASSIRGQGAVEQFF	TGTGCCAGTAGTATAAGGGGACAGGGGGCTGTGGAGCAGTTCTTC	TRBV19	TRBJ2-1	-	TRBD1
CSGWTETQYF	TGCAGTGGCTGGACCGAGACCCAGTACTTC	TRBV20-1	TRBJ2-5	-	-
CSVGENSNQPQHF	TGCAGCGTTGGGGAAAATAGCAATCAGCCCCAGCATTTT	TRBV29-1	TRBJ1-5	few	-
CASSLTGVETQYF	TGTGCCAGCAGCTTGACAGGGGTGGAGACCCAGTACTTC	TRBV5-4	TRBJ2-5	-	TRBD1
CASSSTSYGEQFF	TGTGCCAGCAGCTCTACTAGTTACGGTGAGCAGTTCTTC	TRBV5-4	TRBJ2-1	-	-
CASSLWVVTDTQYF	TGTGCCAGCAGCTTATGGGTTGTGACAGATACGCAGTATTTT	TRBV7-9	TRBJ2-3	-	-
CASSVRNGYTF	TGTGCCAGCAGTGTCAGGAATGGCTACACCTTC	TRBV28	TRBJ1-2	-	-
CSPGTSREKRKETQYF	TGCAGCCCCGGGACTAGCAGAGAGAAGCGGAAAGAGACCCAGTACTTC	TRBV29-1	TRBJ2-5	few	TRBD2
CASSYFPPGQFF	TGTGCCAGCAGTTACTTCCCGCCTGGGCAGTTCTTC	TRBV6-6	TRBJ2-1	few	-
CASSFRQGPNQPQHF	TGTGCCAGCAGCTTCCGGCAGGGCCCAAATCAGCCCCAGCATTTT	TRBV7-2	TRBJ1-5	-	-
CASSIGWGGLGFF	TGTGCCAGTAGTATAGGCTGGGGGGGGCTAGGGTTCTTC	TRBV19	TRBJ2-1	few	-
CASSQVLDRVPYEQYF	TGCGCCAGCAGCCAAGTTTTGGACAGGGTCCCCTACGAGCAGTACTTC	TRBV4-3	TRBJ2-7	few	TRBD1
CASRRVAGELFF	TGTGCCTCCCGAAGGGTGGCCGGGGAGCTGTTTTTT	TRBV7-2	TRBJ2-2	few	-
CASSTLLAGGPDTQYF	TGTGCCAGTTCTACTCTTCTAGCGGGGGGGCCGGATACGCAGTATTTT	TRBV19	TRBJ2-3	-	TRBD2
CSVEGNEQFF	TGCAGCGTTGAGGGGAATGAGCAGTTCTTC	TRBV29-1	TRBJ2-1	few	-
CASSWGPGISNQPQHF	TGTGCCAGCAGCTGGGGGCCCGGAATTAGCAATCAGCCCCAGCATTTT	TRBV5-6	TRBJ1-5	-	-
CASSLEVAANTGELFF	TGCGCCAGCAGCTTGGAGGTAGCGGCGAACACCGGGGAGCTGTTTTTT	TRBV5-1	TRBJ2-2	-	-
CASRAGGAPYNEQFF	TGTGCCAGCAGGGCGGGAGGGGCCCCATACAATGAGCAGTTCTTC	TRBV6-5	TRBJ2-1	few	TRBD2
CSRSHTDTQYF	TGCAGCCGATCACATACAGATACGCAGTATTTT	TRBV29-1	TRBJ2-3	few	-
CASSLVTYGYTF	TGTGCCAGCAGCTTAGTGACCTATGGCTACACCTTC	TRBV7-9	TRBJ1-2	-	-
CASSIGAHSGANVLTF	TGTGCCAGTAGTATAGGGGCGCACTCTGGGGCCAACGTCCTGACTTTC	TRBV19	TRBJ2-6	-	-
CASSSWTGVYEQFF	TGTGCCAGCAGCTCCTGGACAGGGGTCTATGAGCAGTTCTTC	TRBV13	TRBJ2-1	-	TRBD1
CASSLAPGPPQPQHF	TGTGCCAGCAGCTTAGCCCCAGGTCCCCCCCAGCCCCAGCATTTT	TRBV6-1	TRBJ1-5	-	-
CASSVGTNTGELFF	TGTGCCAGCAGCGTGGGGACGAACACCGGGGAGCTGTTTTTT	TRBV9	TRBJ2-2	few	-
CASRAPGGNQPQHF	TGTGCCAGCAGGGCCCCTGGGGGCAATCAGCCCCAGCATTTT	TRBV6-6	TRBJ1-5	few	-
CASNLFRQGGFSLTGELFF	TGTGCCAGCAACTTGTTTCGGCAGGGAGGCTTCAGTCTCACCGGGGAGCTGTTTTTT	TRBV7-8	TRBJ2-2	-	-
CASSLGGGWDEQYF	TGTGCCAGCAGCTTAGGAGGGGGATGGGACGAGCAGTACTTC	TRBV7-9	TRBJ2-7	-	-
CASRPTGTGDSPLHF	TGTGCCAGCAGGCCAACCGGGACAGGGGATTCACCCCTCCACTTT	TRBV7-9	TRBJ1-6	few	TRBD1
CSVASGTANSPLHF	TGCAGCGTGGCCTCCGGGACAGCTAATTCACCCCTCCACTTT	TRBV29-1	TRBJ1-6	-	TRBD1
CASNMDGANYGYTF	TGTGCCAGCAACATGGACGGAGCTAACTATGGCTACACCTTC	TRBV6-5	TRBJ1-2	-	-
CASSRGTSEISSYNEQFF	TGTGCCAGTAGTCGCGGGACTAGCGAAATAAGCTCCTACAATGAGCAGTTCTTC	TRBV19	TRBJ2-1	few	TRBD2
CASSLSYSNQPQHF	TGTGCCAGCAGCTTGAGTTATAGCAATCAGCCCCAGCATTTT	TRBV28	TRBJ1-5	-	-
CASSDGQGAEPQHF	TGCGCCAGCAGCGATGGACAGGGGGCCGAGCCCCAGCATTTT	TRBV5-1	TRBJ1-5	-	TRBD1